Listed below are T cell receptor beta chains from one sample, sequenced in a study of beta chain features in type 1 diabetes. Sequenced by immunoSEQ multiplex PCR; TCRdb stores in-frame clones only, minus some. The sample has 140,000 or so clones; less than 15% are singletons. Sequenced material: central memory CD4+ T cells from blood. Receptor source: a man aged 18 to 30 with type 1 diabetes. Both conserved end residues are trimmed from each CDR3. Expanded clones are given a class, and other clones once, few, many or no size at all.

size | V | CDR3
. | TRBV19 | ASSTTGTGYFAGANVLT
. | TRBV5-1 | ASSLVAGQAGNTIY
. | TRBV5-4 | ASSLVLGGARETQY
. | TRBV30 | AWSPPGANQPQH
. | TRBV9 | ASSVQDTEAF
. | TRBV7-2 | ASSLVPPVQVPLH
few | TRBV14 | ASSPLQGLAEKLF
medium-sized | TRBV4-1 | ASSQVQGTGNTIY
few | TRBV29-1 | SVEGTAYEQY
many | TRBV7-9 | ASSLDNEQY
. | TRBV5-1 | ASSLSATNYGYT
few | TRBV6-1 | ASSGTVVQY
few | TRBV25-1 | ASSLGTGARETQY
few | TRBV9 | ASSVEGGATYEQY
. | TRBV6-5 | ASSIRTWETQY
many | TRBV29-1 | SAGGGATDTQY
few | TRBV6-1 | ASRGTNLETQY
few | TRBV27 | ASTRDRVPAGAEAF
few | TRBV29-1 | SVYPSRGGMNEQF
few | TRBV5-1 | ASSLAWDLETQY
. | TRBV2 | ASSEETDTQY
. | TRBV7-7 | ASSLAAGGHTDTQY
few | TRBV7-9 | ASSLEVVVQF
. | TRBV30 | AWSIGGQYNEQF
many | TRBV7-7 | ASSLGQGEKLF
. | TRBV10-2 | ATLAGVTQY
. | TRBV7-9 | ASSLDGAAQETQY
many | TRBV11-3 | ASSRTGTSGDYEQY
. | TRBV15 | ATSADFYNEQF
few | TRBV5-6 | ASSLYGGNTGELF
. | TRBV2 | ASSEGMASNQPQH
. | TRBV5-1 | ASSPGQELDTQY
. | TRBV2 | ASSESLNYGYT
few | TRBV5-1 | ASSLSAGELNEQF
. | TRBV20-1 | SATSNEKLF
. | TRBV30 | AVDRLARLGETQY
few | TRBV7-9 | ASSPIAGGEQF
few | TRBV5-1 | ASSLGASTDTQY
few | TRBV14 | ASSQGQGHVGEY
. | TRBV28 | ASSLNRGGELF
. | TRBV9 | ASSVTSSGPPLH
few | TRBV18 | ASALPGPRVYEQF
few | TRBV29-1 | SVAGQGVGGQETQY
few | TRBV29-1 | SVVQGAGNTIY
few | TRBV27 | ASRDSMNTEAF
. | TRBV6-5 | ASSKAPDPADTQY
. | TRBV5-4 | ASRPKEEGSPLH
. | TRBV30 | AWNRGPQQPQH
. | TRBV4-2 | ASSQDGRDDTEAF
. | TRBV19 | ASTSRGGDTQY
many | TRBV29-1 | SALRGTEGMGLF
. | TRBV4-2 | ASSQGVHSS
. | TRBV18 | ASSTRQKETQY
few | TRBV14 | ASSQEATSYEQY
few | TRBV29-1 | SVSSSYEQY